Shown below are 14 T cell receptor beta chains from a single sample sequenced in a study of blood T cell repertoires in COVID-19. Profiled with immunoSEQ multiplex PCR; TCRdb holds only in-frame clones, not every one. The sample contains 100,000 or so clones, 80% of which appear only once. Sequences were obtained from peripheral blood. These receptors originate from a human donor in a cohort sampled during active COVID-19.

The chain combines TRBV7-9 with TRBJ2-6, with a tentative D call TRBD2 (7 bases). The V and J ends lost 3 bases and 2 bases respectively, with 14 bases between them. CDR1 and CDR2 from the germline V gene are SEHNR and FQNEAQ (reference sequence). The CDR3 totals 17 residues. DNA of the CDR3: TGTGCCAGCAGCTTTGGGGGGGCGCGTACTGGGGCCAACGTCCTGACTTTC. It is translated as CASSFGGARTGANVLTF.

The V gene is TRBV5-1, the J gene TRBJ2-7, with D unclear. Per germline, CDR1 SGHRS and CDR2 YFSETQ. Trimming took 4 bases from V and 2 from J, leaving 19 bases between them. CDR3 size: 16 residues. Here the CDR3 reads CASSLLAVGSTYEQYF. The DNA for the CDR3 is TGCGCCAGCAGCCTACTCGCCGTCGGGTCCACCTACGAGCAGTACTTC.

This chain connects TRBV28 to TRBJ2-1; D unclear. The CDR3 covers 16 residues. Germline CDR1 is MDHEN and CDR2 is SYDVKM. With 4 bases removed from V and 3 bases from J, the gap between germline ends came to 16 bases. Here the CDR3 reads CASSSQSSERYNEQFF. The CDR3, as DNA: TGTGCCAGCAGTTCCCAATCATCCGAGCGCTACAATGAGCAGTTCTTC.

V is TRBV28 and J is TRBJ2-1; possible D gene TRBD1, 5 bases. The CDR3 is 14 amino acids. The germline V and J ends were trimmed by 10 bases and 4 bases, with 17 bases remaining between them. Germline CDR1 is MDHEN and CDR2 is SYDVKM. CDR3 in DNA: TGTGCCACGTATAGGGGTGGGCGGTACAATGAGCAGTTCTTC. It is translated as CATYRGGRYNEQFF.

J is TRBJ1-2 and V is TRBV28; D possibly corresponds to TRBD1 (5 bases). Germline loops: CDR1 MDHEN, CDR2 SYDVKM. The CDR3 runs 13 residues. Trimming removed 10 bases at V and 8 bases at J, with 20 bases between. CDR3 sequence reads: CATGAGRRRGYTF. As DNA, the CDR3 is TGTGCCACGGGAGCAGGGCGAAGGCGGGGCTACACCTTC.

The CDR3: CASSQTRGPEQYF. The CDR3 region has the DNA TGTGCCAGCTCACAAACCAGGGGTCCCGAGCAGTACTTC. This sequence joins TRBV18 and TRBJ2-7, with D perhaps TRBD1 (6 bases). CDR3 size: 13 residues. V lost 4 bases and J lost 6, with 13 bases in between. The germline gives CDR1 KGHSH, CDR2 LQKENI. The variable domain in full, with the rest retrieved from reference TRBV18 and TRBJ2-7, is NAGVMQNPRHLVRRRGQEARLRCSPMKGHSHVYWYRQLPEEGLKFMVYLQKENIIDESGMPKERFSAEFPKEGPSILRIQQVVRGDSAAYFCASSQTRGPEQYFGPGTRLTVT.

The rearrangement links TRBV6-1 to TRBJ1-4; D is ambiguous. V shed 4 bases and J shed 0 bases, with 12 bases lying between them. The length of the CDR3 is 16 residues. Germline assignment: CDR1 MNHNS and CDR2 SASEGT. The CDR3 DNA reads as TGTGCCAGCAGTGCGCCAGGCTATGCAACTAATGAAAAACTGTTTTTT. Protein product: CASSAPGYATNEKLFF.

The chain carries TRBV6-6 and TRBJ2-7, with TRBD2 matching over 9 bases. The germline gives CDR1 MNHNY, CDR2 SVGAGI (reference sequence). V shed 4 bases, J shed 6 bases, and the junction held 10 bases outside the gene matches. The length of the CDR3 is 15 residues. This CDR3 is CASSFALAGEGEQYF. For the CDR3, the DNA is TGTGCCAGCAGTTTCGCGTTAGCGGGAGAGGGCGAGCAGTACTTC.

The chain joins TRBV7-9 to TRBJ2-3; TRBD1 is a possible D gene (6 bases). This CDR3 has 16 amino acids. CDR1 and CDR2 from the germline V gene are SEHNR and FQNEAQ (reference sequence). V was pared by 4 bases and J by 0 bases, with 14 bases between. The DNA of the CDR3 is TGTGCCAGCAGCTCCGGACAGACCCCTAGCACAGATACGCAGTATTTT. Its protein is CASSSGQTPSTDTQYF.

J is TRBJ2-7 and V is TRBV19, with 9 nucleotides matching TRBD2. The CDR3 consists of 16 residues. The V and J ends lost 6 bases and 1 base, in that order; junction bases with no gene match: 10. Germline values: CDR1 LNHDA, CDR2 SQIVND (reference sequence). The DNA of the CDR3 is TGTGCCAGTAGCCAGATCACTAGCGGGCCTTCCTACGAGCAGTACTTC. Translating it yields CASSQITSGPSYEQYF.

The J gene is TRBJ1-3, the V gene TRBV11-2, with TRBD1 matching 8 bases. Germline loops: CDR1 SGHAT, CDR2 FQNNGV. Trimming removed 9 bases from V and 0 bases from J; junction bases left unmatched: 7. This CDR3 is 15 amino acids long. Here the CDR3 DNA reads TGTGCCAGTTGTCCGGGACAGGCCTCTGGAAACACCATATATTTT. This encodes CASCPGQASGNTIYF.

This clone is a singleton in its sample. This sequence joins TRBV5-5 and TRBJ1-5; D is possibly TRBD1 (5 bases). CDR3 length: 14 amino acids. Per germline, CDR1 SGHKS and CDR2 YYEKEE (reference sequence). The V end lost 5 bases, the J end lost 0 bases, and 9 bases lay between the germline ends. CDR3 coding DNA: TGTGCCAGCAGTTGGGGGGTTAGCAATCAGCCCCAGCATTTT. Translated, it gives CASSWGVSNQPQHF. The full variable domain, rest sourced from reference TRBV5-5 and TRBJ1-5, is DAGVTQSPTHLIKTRGQQVTLRCSPISGHKSVSWYQQVLGQGPQFIFQYYEKEERGRGNFPDRFSARQFPNYSSELNVNALLLGDSALYLCASSWGVSNQPQHFGDGTRLSIL.

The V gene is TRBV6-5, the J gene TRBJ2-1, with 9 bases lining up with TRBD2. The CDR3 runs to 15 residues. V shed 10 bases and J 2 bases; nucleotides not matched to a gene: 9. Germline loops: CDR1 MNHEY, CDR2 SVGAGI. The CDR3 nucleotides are TGTGCCACCAAAGGCGGGAGGGCCACCTACAATGAGCAGTTCTTC. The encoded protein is CATKGGRATYNEQFF.

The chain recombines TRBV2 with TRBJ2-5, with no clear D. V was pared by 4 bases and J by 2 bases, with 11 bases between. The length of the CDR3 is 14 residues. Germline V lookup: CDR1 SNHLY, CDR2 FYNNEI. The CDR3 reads CASSGLAVQETQYF. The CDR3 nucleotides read TGTGCCAGCAGTGGACTGGCGGTTCAAGAGACCCAGTACTTC.